This T cell receptor beta chain was sequenced during a study of cytomegalovirus exposure and HLA in healthy donors. Study outcomes and limitations: The authors later found most CMV-associated TCR beta chains appeared HLA-restricted. Cytomegalovirus-associated TCR beta chains were listed, numbering 164.

In the PCR, 60 Vbeta and 13 Jbeta primers were used. In the source study's methods: In a later analysis, approximately 80 million unique TCR beta chains included roughly 11 million shared by two or more donors. The table came from immunoSEQ multiplex PCR; TCRdb's copy has only in-frame clones and leaves some out. The V and J calls and clone size were taken over from that table, and D and trimming were inferred from the DNA. The sample includes about 150,000 clones, nearly 10% of them seen just once. A word on this clone: What it binds is unknown.

The CDR3 is made up of 12 amino acids. Deletions cut 4 bases from V and 6 bases from J, with 8 bases between. CDR1 SGHDN and CDR2 FVKESK come from the germline V gene. This clonotype originated in a man aged 50 or older in good health and CMV-seronegative. Specimen: PBMCs. This chain connects TRBV14 to TRBJ2-3; maybe TRBD1 (6 bases). The DNA of the CDR3 is TGTGCCAGCAGCCCTCAGGGGGATACGCAGTATTTT. Translated: CASSPQGDTQYF.